A selection of T cell receptor beta chains follows, all from one sample in a study of metastatic and nonmetastatic thyroid tumors. TCRdb re-called clones from the PCR reads using MiXCR. The sample yields approximately 65,000 clones, roughly 4% seen once. Sequencing was carried out using blood. These receptors came from a female donor with papillary thyroid cancer or a benign thyroid nodule (not recorded which). Some clones in this sample may be carry-over from other donors' samples. Both conserved end residues are part of each CDR3. Each record gives: J gene, D gene, V gene, clone size, CDR3 protein, CDR3 DNA. The D gene is left open where the match is weak. Clone size, where shown, is once, few, many, or a class for clones that have expanded.

>TRBJ1-1|.|TRBV18|few
CASSPWLNTEAFF
TGTGCCAGCTCACCATGGTTGAACACTGAAGCTTTCTTT
>TRBJ1-6|TRBD1|TRBV7-9|many
CASSFSTGGDGGTLHF
TGTGCCAGCAGCTTTAGTACAGGGGGTGACGGTGGGACCCTCCATTTT
>TRBJ2-7|.|TRBV5-6|many
CASSLVRTGLREQYF
TGTGCCAGCAGCTTGGTTCGGACGGGGCTGCGGGAGCAGTACTTC
>TRBJ1-4|TRBD1|TRBV27|few
CASRGDEDRGKLFF
TGTGCCAGCAGGGGCGACGAGGACAGGGGAAAACTGTTTTTT
>TRBJ2-5|TRBD2|TRBV19|many
CASSILAGGVETQYF
TGTGCCAGTAGTATCCTAGCGGGAGGGGTAGAGACCCAGTACTTC
>TRBJ1-5|.|TRBV18|few
CASSPIATESNQPQHF
TGTGCCAGCTCACCAATAGCGACGGAGAGCAATCAGCCCCAGCATTTT
>TRBJ1-5|.|TRBV15|many
CATSERPGGAQPQHF
TGTGCCACCAGCGAGAGACCTGGGGGGGCTCAGCCCCAGCATTTT
>TRBJ2-1|TRBD1|TRBV27|many
CASSPRGRPGQGTYNEQFF
TGTGCCAGCAGTCCTAGGGGTCGTCCGGGACAGGGTACTTATAATGAGCAGTTCTTC
>TRBJ2-7|.|TRBV5-5|many
CASSLEAPPYEQYF
TGTGCCAGCAGCTTGGAGGCCCCACCCTACGAGCAGTACTTC
>TRBJ1-5|.|TRBV28|.
CASSFSGQLQPQHF
TGTGCCAGCAGTTTTTCCGGACAATTACAGCCCCAGCATTTT
>TRBJ1-1|.|TRBV27|few
CASSLTKKNNKAFF
TGTGCCAGCAGTCTCACAAAAAAGAACAATAAAGCTTTCTTT
>TRBJ2-7|.|TRBV6-1|many
CASSLLYEQYF
TGTGCCAGCAGCTTACTCTACGAGCAGTACTTC
>TRBJ1-2|TRBD1|TRBV28|few
CASSLRQGHTF
TGTGCCAGCAGTCTCCGACAGGGCCACACCTTC
>TRBJ1-3|.|TRBV12-3/TRBV12-4|.
CASSENRENTIYF
TGTGCCAGCAGTGAAAACAGGGAAAACACCATATATTTT
>TRBJ2-7|.|TRBV9|many
CASSVEDIGLEQYF
TGTGCCAGCAGCGTAGAGGACATCGGGCTCGAGCAGTACTTC
>TRBJ2-1|TRBD1|TRBV18|many
CASSEGQNNEQFF
TGTGCCAGCTCAGAGGGACAGAACAATGAGCAGTTCTTC